This T cell receptor (beta chain) was documented in a study of cytomegalovirus exposure and HLA in healthy donors. On the study more broadly: Out of about 170 million T cells, an earlier analysis found about 120 million unique TCR beta sequences in total. Study-wide results and limits: Roughly uniform depth of sequencing across donors was assumed in presence/absence analyses.

Use of 60 Vbeta and 13 Jbeta primers characterized the PCR. The protocol was immunoSEQ multiplex PCR, while the TCRdb copy is restricted to in-frame clones and leaves out a portion. In the table there are 100,000 to 150,000 clones, around four fifths of which are singletons. Regarding this clone: The antigen remains undetermined.

The origin of this receptor is a man in his fifties or sixties in good health and CMV-seropositive. Sequencing was done on a sample of PBMCs.

In nucleotides, the CDR3 is TGTGCCAGCAGCTTGGTGGGGCCGAACACTGAAGCTTTCTTT. Amino acid sequence: CASSLVGPNTEAFF. The rearrangement joins TRBV5-5 to TRBJ1-1; D perhaps matches TRBD1 (5 bases). Germline V gene lookup returns CDR1 SGHKS and CDR2 YYEKEE (reference sequence). V lost 0 bases and J lost 1, with 7 bases in between. CDR3 length: 14 residues. Filled out from reference TRBV5-5 and TRBJ1-1, the complete variable domain reads DAGVTQSPTHLIKTRGQQVTLRCSPISGHKSVSWYQQVLGQGPQFIFQYYEKEERGRGNFPDRFSARQFPNYSSELNVNALLLGDSALYLCASSLVGPNTEAFFGQGTRLTVV.